This is a list of T cell receptor beta chains from one sample in a study of control samples from healthy donors and cancer patients. Produced via immunoSEQ multiplex PCR; TCRdb's table is partial and in-frame only. The table has around 75,000 clones, 84% seen once. The material sequenced was blood. These receptors were collected from a man aged 45-65 years in good health. Both conserved end residues are part of each CDR3. D genes are given only for firm matches. The size field is filled for only some rows; it gives once, few, many or a size class.

j_call,d_call,v_call,clone_size,cdr3_aa,cdr3_nt
TRBJ1-6,NA,TRBV7-2,NA,CASSTSSQGFGSPLHF,TGTGCCAGCAGCACAAGTTCCCAGGGGTTTGGTTCACCCCTCCACTTT
TRBJ1-1,NA,TRBV7-3,NA,CASSLLRNTEAFF,TGTGCCAGCAGCTTATTACGAAACACTGAAGCTTTCTTT
TRBJ1-4,NA,TRBV9,few,CASSVGTNEKLFF,TGTGCCAGCAGCGTAGGTACTAATGAAAAACTGTTTTTT
TRBJ1-4,NA,TRBV9,many,CASSVSGRVMEKLFF,TGTGCCAGCAGCGTATCCGGCAGGGTGATGGAAAAACTGTTTTTT
TRBJ1-4,TRBD1,TRBV18,NA,CASSDRAGEKLFF,TGTGCCAGTTCCGACAGGGCGGGCGAAAAACTGTTTTTT
TRBJ2-1,TRBD2,TRBV6-2/TRBV6-3,NA,CASSYNQKLAGRGYNEQFF,TGTGCCAGCAGTTACAACCAAAAACTAGCGGGTCGAGGTTACAATGAGCAGTTCTTC
TRBJ1-5,NA,TRBV25-1,NA,CASSDRNGTDNNQPQHF,TGTGCCAGCAGTGATAGAAACGGGACGGACAACAATCAGCCCCAGCATTTT
TRBJ1-2,TRBD1,TRBV29-1,NA,CSVSGTGQNGYTF,TGCAGCGTTTCAGGGACAGGGCAGAATGGCTACACCTTC
TRBJ1-5,NA,TRBV28,once,CASSLSSGFRNQPQHF,TGTGCCAGCAGTTTATCATCAGGGTTTCGCAATCAGCCCCAGCATTTT
TRBJ1-3,NA,TRBV6-1,NA,CASSEGLGNTIYF,TGTGCCAGCAGTGAGGGGTTGGGAAACACCATATATTTT
TRBJ2-3,NA,TRBV2,NA,CASPDGRSTDTQYF,TGTGCCAGCCCTGATGGGAGAAGCACAGATACGCAGTATTTT
TRBJ1-1,NA,TRBV10-3,NA,CAISEFALNTEAFF,TGTGCCATCAGTGAATTCGCATTGAACACTGAAGCTTTCTTT
TRBJ2-7,NA,TRBV6-2/TRBV6-3,NA,CASSDSFYEQYF,TGTGCCAGCAGCGACAGTTTCTACGAGCAGTACTTC
TRBJ1-2,TRBD1,TRBV2,NA,CASSTGERGYTF,TGTGCCAGCAGTACAGGGGAGCGTGGCTACACCTTC
TRBJ1-1,NA,TRBV12-3/TRBV12-4,NA,CASRGESDTEAFF,TGTGCCAGCAGAGGAGAATCCGACACTGAAGCTTTCTTT
TRBJ1-1,NA,TRBV30,NA,CAWRGRMNTEAFF,TGTGCCTGGAGGGGACGGATGAACACTGAAGCTTTCTTT
TRBJ1-1,TRBD1,TRBV6-1,NA,CASSVRGTTGNTEAFF,TGTGCCAGCAGTGTCAGGGGGACGACAGGGAACACTGAAGCTTTCTTT
TRBJ2-2,NA,TRBV7-7,NA,CASSLRADLGELFF,TGTGCCAGCAGCTTAAGGGCCGACCTGGGGGAGCTGTTTTTT
TRBJ1-2,NA,TRBV29-1,NA,CSVEGNGYTF,TGCAGCGTTGAGGGGAATGGCTACACCTTC
TRBJ2-1,NA,TRBV15,NA,CATSRDLGEQFF,TGTGCCACCAGCAGAGATCTGGGTGAGCAGTTCTTC
TRBJ2-7,NA,TRBV11-3,NA,CASSLAPLYEQYF,TGTGCCAGCAGCTTAGCCCCCCTTTACGAGCAGTACTTC
TRBJ2-1,TRBD2,TRBV9,NA,CASSRSGGHYNEQFF,TGTGCCAGCAGCAGGAGCGGGGGACACTACAATGAGCAGTTCTTC
TRBJ1-3,TRBD1,TRBV3-1/TRBV3-2,once,CASSQEDRAGNTIYF,TGTGCCAGCAGCCAAGAGGACAGGGCAGGAAACACCATATATTTT
TRBJ1-4,TRBD1,TRBV9,few,CASSQGAANEKLFF,TGTGCCAGCAGCCAGGGGGCGGCTAATGAAAAACTGTTTTTT
TRBJ2-7,TRBD2,TRBV5-1,NA,CASSPSSGSPYEQYF,TGCGCCAGCAGCCCGTCTAGCGGGAGTCCCTACGAGCAGTACTTC
TRBJ1-5,TRBD1,TRBV9,NA,CASSTGQSNQPQHF,TGTGCCAGCAGCACGGGACAGAGCAATCAGCCCCAGCATTTT
TRBJ2-5,NA,TRBV18,once,CASSRDTGAQETQYF,TGTGCCAGCTCAAGGGATACCGGGGCCCAAGAGACCCAGTACTTC
TRBJ2-7,NA,TRBV18,NA,CASSPPLGGYEQYF,TGTGCCAGCTCACCACCGCTGGGGGGATACGAGCAGTACTTC
TRBJ2-3,NA,TRBV7-3,NA,CASSLTRKDTTDF,TGTGCCAGCAGCTTAACGCGTAAGGACACAACAGATTTT
TRBJ1-3,NA,TRBV6-1,NA,CASSGGEVGVSGNTIYF,TGTGCCAGCAGTGGCGGGGAGGTCGGGGTCTCTGGAAACACCATATATTTT
TRBJ2-2,TRBD1,TRBV27,few,CASGGTGWPGELFF,TGTGCCAGCGGAGGGACAGGGTGGCCCGGGGAGCTGTTTTTT
TRBJ2-7,NA,TRBV18,once,CASSPGKGDYEQYF,TGTGCCAGCTCACCCGGGAAGGGCGACTACGAGCAGTACTTC